This is a list of T cell receptor beta chains from one sample in a study of shared clonotypes between healthy human individuals. TCRdb keeps only in-frame clones here, not all; method: immunoSEQ multiplex PCR. This repertoire shows roughly 2.6 million clones, more than 90% found once; its top ten account for over 0.12%. Sequencing was done on a sample of naive CD4+ T cells sorted from blood. Receptors were obtained from a man aged 18 to 29 in good health. The CDR3 runs from the conserved cysteine through the conserved F or W. A D gene is named only where the DNA matches it firmly. Not all rows give a size; the values are once, few, many and, for expanded clones, a class.

CDR3 protein,CDR3 DNA,CDR3 length,J gene,clone size,V gene,D gene
CASSEKGAVGSYNEQFF,TGTGCCAGCAGCGAAAAAGGGGCAGTAGGCTCCTACAATGAGCAGTTCTTC,17,TRBJ2-1,-,TRBV7-3,-
CASSLVSGVNTEAFF,TGTGCCAGCAGCTTAGTGTCAGGGGTTAACACTGAAGCTTTCTTT,15,TRBJ1-1,once,TRBV7-2,-
CASTPRQRDTDTQYF,TGTGCCAGCACTCCCCGCCAGCGGGACACAGATACGCAGTATTTT,15,TRBJ2-3,-,TRBV6-6,TRBD2
CASSRGLAGVFPDTQYF,TGTGCCAGCAGCCGAGGACTAGCGGGAGTTTTCCCAGATACGCAGTATTTT,17,TRBJ2-3,-,TRBV14,TRBD2
CASSDGQSRSYNSPLHF,TGTGCCAGCAGTGACGGACAGTCCCGCTCCTATAATTCACCCCTCCACTTT,17,TRBJ1-6,once,TRBV2,-
CASSQSVRLDYGYTF,TGTGCCAGCAGCCAATCAGTCAGGCTTGACTATGGCTACACCTTC,15,TRBJ1-2,-,TRBV5-8,-
CASSLSGTLYEQYF,TGTGCCAGCAGTCTTAGCGGGACTCTTTACGAGCAGTACTTC,14,TRBJ2-7,-,TRBV6-5,TRBD2
CAIMITPNTEAFF,TGTGCCATCATGATCACGCCGAACACTGAAGCTTTCTTT,13,TRBJ1-1,-,TRBV10-3,-
CASTMTGGPGYEQYF,TGTGCCAGCACCATGACAGGGGGCCCCGGCTACGAGCAGTACTTC,15,TRBJ2-7,-,TRBV6-5,TRBD1
CASTLAGTGYEQYF,TGTGCCAGCACCCTGGCAGGGACAGGCTACGAGCAGTACTTC,14,TRBJ2-7,-,TRBV28,TRBD1
CASSPRGGAYEQYF,TGTGCCAGCAGCCCTAGAGGGGGGGCCTACGAGCAGTACTTC,14,TRBJ2-7,-,TRBV7-2,-
CAWSTGGLGSGNTIYF,TGTGCCTGGAGCACGGGGGGCTTGGGATCTGGAAACACCATATATTTT,16,TRBJ1-3,-,TRBV30,-
CASNRDSRTDTQYF,TGTGCCAGTAACCGGGACAGCCGCACAGATACGCAGTATTTT,14,TRBJ2-3,-,TRBV6-1,TRBD1
CASSLFRANTEAFF,TGTGCCAGCAGTTTATTCAGGGCAAACACTGAAGCTTTCTTT,14,TRBJ1-1,-,TRBV27,-
CASSLGSATNEKLFF,TGTGCCAGCAGCTTAGGGTCAGCAACTAATGAAAAACTGTTTTTT,15,TRBJ1-4,once,TRBV11-1,-
CASSPAGYGYTF,TGTGCCAGCAGTCCTGCGGGATATGGCTACACCTTC,12,TRBJ1-2,-,TRBV28,-
CAISKEGAYEQYF,TGTGCCATCAGTAAAGAGGGGGCTTACGAGCAGTACTTC,13,TRBJ2-7,-,TRBV10-3,TRBD1
CASSLRVTSGRALSYNEQFF,TGTGCCAGCAGTTTAAGGGTGACTAGCGGGAGGGCTCTCTCCTACAATGAGCAGTTCTTC,20,TRBJ2-1,-,TRBV27,TRBD2
CASSSGGTSGSDTQYF,TGTGCCAGCAGCTCAGGAGGGACCAGCGGGTCAGATACGCAGTATTTT,16,TRBJ2-3,-,TRBV11-3,-
CASSPAGGAGANVLTF,TGCGCCAGCAGCCCCGCCGGGGGGGCTGGGGCCAACGTCCTGACTTTC,16,TRBJ2-6,-,TRBV4-1,TRBD2
CASRSLGGSYNEQFF,TGTGCCAGCAGGTCGCTCGGAGGCTCCTACAATGAGCAGTTCTTC,15,TRBJ2-1,-,TRBV6-5,-
CASSLPYGGNEQYF,TGTGCCAGCAGTTTGCCTTACGGGGGTAACGAGCAGTACTTC,14,TRBJ2-7,-,TRBV28,-
CAIAGRPMNTEAFF,TGTGCCATCGCAGGTAGGCCGATGAACACTGAAGCTTTCTTT,14,TRBJ1-1,-,TRBV7-2,-
CASSQAFSINSPLHF,TGCGCCAGCAGCCAAGCGTTCAGTATTAATTCACCCCTCCACTTT,15,TRBJ1-6,-,TRBV4-3,-
CASSLARKTQYF,TGTGCCAGCAGCTTAGCGAGGAAGACCCAGTACTTC,12,TRBJ2-5,few,TRBV7-2,-
CASSLQGDLFEKLFF,TGCGCCAGCAGCCTCCAGGGGGATCTCTTTGAAAAACTGTTTTTT,15,TRBJ1-4,-,TRBV5-1,TRBD1
CASSGSGELFF,TGTGCCAGCAGTGGTTCTGGGGAGCTGTTTTTT,11,TRBJ2-2,-,TRBV6-1,-
CASSLGGYEQYF,TGTGCCAGCAGCTTAGGCGGCTACGAGCAGTACTTC,12,TRBJ2-7,-,TRBV5-6,-
CAWSPLGTSGYTF,TGTGCCTGGAGTCCATTAGGGACCTCCGGCTACACCTTC,13,TRBJ1-2,-,TRBV30,-
CASSIALGDRTSNYGYTF,TGTGCCAGTAGTATAGCCCTCGGGGACAGGACGAGTAACTATGGCTACACCTTC,18,TRBJ1-2,-,TRBV19,TRBD1